These 20 T cell receptor beta chains were all obtained from the same sample, sequenced in a study of CD8+ T cells in alopecia areata. Reverse transcription of extracted RNA yielded cDNA, which provided the sequencing template. Clones were read by immunoSEQ multiplex PCR, and TCRdb kept only the in-frame ones, dropping some. The profile covers around 69,000 clones, with 60% appearing a single time and more than 15% taken by the ten largest. Material: CD8+ T cells sorted from blood, obtained at week 0. The receptors here all came from a human donor with alopecia areata.

V gene TRBV7-9 combines with J gene TRBJ1-1; D not resolved. The V gene's germline CDR1 is SEHNR and CDR2 FQNEAQ (reference sequence). Trimming shortened V by 2 bases and J by 1 base, and 8 bases separated the two germline ends. This CDR3 contains 14 residues. CDR3 sequence reads: CASSLSRGNTEAFF. The CDR3 DNA reads TGTGCCAGCAGCTTATCCCGAGGGAACACTGAAGCTTTCTTT.

This clone was seen a handful of times. The chain joins TRBV5-6 to TRBJ1-2; 7 bases are shared with TRBD1. This CDR3 is built from 14 residues. Looked up from germline, CDR1 is SGHDT and CDR2 is YYEEEE. The junction had 8 bases not matched to a gene; V was cut back by 1 base and J by 8 bases. The CDR3 sequence: CASSLRTGVGGYTF. The CDR3 region has the DNA TGTGCCAGCAGCTTGAGGACAGGCGTAGGAGGCTACACCTTC.

The chain links TRBV4-3 to TRBJ2-3; TRBD1 or TRBD2 may be the D gene (5 bases each). Germline V lookup: CDR1 LGHNA, CDR2 YSLEER. The CDR3 is made up of 17 amino acids. The V end was cut by 0 bases, the J end by 6 bases, with 19 bases between. The CDR3 is CASSQELPISGTDTQYF. The CDR3 DNA reads as TGCGCCAGCAGCCAAGAGCTCCCTATTTCCGGGACGGATACGCAGTATTTT.

This chain joins TRBV29-1 and TRBJ2-3; tentatively, D is TRBD1 (6 bases). The CDR3 totals 14 residues. Per the germline V gene, CDR1 is SQVTM and CDR2 is ANQGSEA. The V and J ends lost 2 bases and 2 bases respectively, with 11 bases between them. CDR3 DNA: TGCAGCGTTGAATTGGGACAAAACACAGATACGCAGTATTTT. It specifies CSVELGQNTDTQYF.

The gene calls are TRBV2 and TRBJ2-3; 9 bases are a match to TRBD2. Looked up from germline, CDR1 is SNHLY and CDR2 is FYNNEI. The length of the CDR3 is 16 residues. V shed 4 bases, J shed 0 bases, and the junction held 5 bases outside the gene matches. The DNA of the CDR3 is TGTGCCAGCAGTGGGCTAGCGGGGTTAAGCACAGATACGCAGTATTTT. It translates to CASSGLAGLSTDTQYF.

The rearrangement joins TRBV5-4 to TRBJ2-7; D might be TRBD2 (8 bases). Trimming took off 2 bases at V and 7 bases at J, with 19 bases between the two ends. Germline V lookup: CDR1 SGHNT, CDR2 YYREEE (reference sequence). The CDR3 length is 15 residues. The CDR3 DNA follows: TGTGCCAGCAGCTTAGCAGGGGGACTAGTCTATGAGCAGTACTTC. Protein product: CASSLAGGLVYEQYF.

The chain couples TRBV7-6 to TRBJ1-1; D remains unclear. V lost 0 bases and J 0 bases, leaving 8 bases between the germline ends. This CDR3 contains 15 residues. Germline CDR1 reads SGHVS; CDR2 reads FNYEAQ. The CDR3 loop is CASSLAGVVNTEAFF. The DNA for the CDR3 is TGTGCCAGCAGCTTAGCGGGTGTAGTGAACACTGAAGCTTTCTTT.

This rearrangement joins TRBV5-1 to TRBJ2-5; TRBD1 matches at 9 bases. This CDR3 is 13 amino acids long. Germline trimming cut 2 bases from V and 10 bases from J; bases unmatched to any gene: 6. Germline assignment: CDR1 SGHRS and CDR2 YFSETQ. In DNA, the CDR3 is TGCGCCAGCAGCTTAAACAGGGGGCAAGACCAGTACTTC. This sequence encodes CASSLNRGQDQYF. Variable domain in full (rest from reference TRBV5-1 and TRBJ2-5): KAGVTQTPRYLIKTRGQQVTLSCSPISGHRSVSWYQQTPGQGLQFLFEYFSETQRNKGNFPGRFSGRQFSNSRSEMNVSTLELGDSALYLCASSLNRGQDQYFGPGTRLLVL.

The chain joins TRBV7-9 to TRBJ1-2; the D is unclear. Trimming left V 5 bases short and J 4 bases short, with 8 bases between. CDR1 SEHNR and CDR2 FQNEAQ come from the germline V gene (reference sequence). This CDR3 region has 12 residues. CDR3 residues: CASSVTSYGYTF. CDR3 coding DNA: TGTGCCAGCAGCGTCACCTCCTATGGCTACACCTTC.

The gene calls are TRBV28 and TRBJ1-5; D gene ambiguous. CDR1 is MDHEN, CDR2 SYDVKM, per germline. CDR3 length equals 13 residues. The ends were cut back, 2 bases at V and 1 base at J, with 3 bases in the middle. The DNA of the CDR3 is TGTGCCAGCAGTTTAGGGAGCAATCAGCCCCAGCATTTT. Encoded protein: CASSLGSNQPQHF.

The chain employs TRBV9 and TRBJ2-5, with D unresolved. Germline V gene data show CDR1 as SGDLS and CDR2 as YYNGEE. This CDR3 spans 14 amino acids. Trimming left V 0 bases short and J 1 base short, with 7 bases between. CDR3 bases: TGTGCCAGCAGCGTAGGGGGTAGCCAAGAGACCCAGTACTTC. This codes for CASSVGGSQETQYF.

The chain couples TRBV7-9 to TRBJ2-1; 12 positions match TRBD2. Germline values: CDR1 SEHNR, CDR2 FQNEAQ (reference sequence). There are 15 residues in the CDR3. Unmatched junction bases numbered 3, after V lost 1 base and J lost 8 bases. The CDR3 sequence: CASSLGLAGVDEQFF. In DNA form, the CDR3 reads TGTGCCAGCAGCTTAGGACTAGCGGGGGTTGATGAGCAGTTCTTC.

The chain has TRBV7-8 and TRBJ1-5; 7 bases are shared with TRBD1. Germline V CDR1 and CDR2: SGHVS, FQNEAQ. V shed 5 bases, J shed 0 bases, and the junction held 4 bases outside the gene matches. The CDR3 has 15 residues. The CDR3 loop reads CASSLTGNSNQPQHF. Here the CDR3 DNA reads TGTGCCAGCAGCCTGACAGGGAATAGCAATCAGCCCCAGCATTTT.

J is TRBJ2-3 and V is TRBV2, with D hard to call. Per the germline V gene, CDR1 is SNHLY and CDR2 is FYNNEI. V was trimmed by 7 bases and J by 2 bases, leaving 13 bases between them. The CDR3 runs 14 residues. The CDR3 loop reads CASISLSITDTQYF. The CDR3, as DNA: TGTGCCAGCATTTCTCTATCAATCACAGATACGCAGTATTTT. Complete variable domain (other parts from reference TRBV2 and TRBJ2-3): EPEVTQTPSHQVTQMGQEVILRCVPISNHLYFYWYRQILGQKVEFLVSFYNNEISEKSEIFDDQFSVERPDGSNFTLKIRSTKLEDSAMYFCASISLSITDTQYFGPGTRLTVL.

This sequence joins TRBV18 and TRBJ2-3; D unresolved. Trimming pared 2 bases from V and 4 bases from J, leaving 4 bases between. Germline lookup yields CDR1 KGHSH and CDR2 LQKENI. The CDR3 is 12 amino acids. The CDR3 loop is CASSPGADTQYF. The CDR3 coding sequence is TGTGCCAGCTCACCAGGGGCAGATACGCAGTATTTT.

This clone was found a few times. The gene calls are TRBV27 and TRBJ1-6; TRBD1 agrees at 9 bases. The V segment lost 3 bases and the J segment 8 bases; nucleotides outside the gene matches: 5. CDR3 size: 15 residues. CDR1 and CDR2 from the germline V gene are MNHEY and SMNVEV (reference sequence). This CDR3 is CASSFRTGVDSPLHF. CDR3 nucleotides: TGTGCCAGCAGTTTCCGGACAGGGGTGGATTCACCCCTCCACTTT.

The chain couples TRBV6-1 to TRBJ2-7; D is unresolved. The CDR3 runs to 15 residues. Deletions cut 7 bases from V and 5 bases from J, with 21 bases between. CDR1 and CDR2 (germline): MNHNS, SASEGT. The CDR3 loop reads CASIAERWSIHEQYF. The CDR3 region has the DNA TGTGCCAGCATTGCGGAGCGCTGGTCCATCCACGAGCAGTACTTC.

The chain is built from TRBV5-6 and TRBJ2-3; D is undetermined. The CDR3 sequence is 12 residues long. Trimming took off 1 base at V and 6 bases at J, with 6 bases between the two ends. Per germline, CDR1 SGHDT and CDR2 YYEEEE. The CDR3 nucleotides read TGTGCCAGCAGCTTGCTCCCCGATACGCAGTATTTT. Translating it yields CASSLLPDTQYF.

This clone was seen a handful of times. The chain uses TRBV5-4 and TRBJ1-1; 8 bases match TRBD1. V lost 5 bases and J lost 4; bases outside the gene matches: 4. The CDR3 sequence is 13 residues long. Germline values: CDR1 SGHNT, CDR2 YYREEE (reference sequence). The CDR3 DNA reads as TGTGCCAGCAGTACAGGGGGTTTCACTGAAGCTTTCTTT. The encoded protein is CASSTGGFTEAFF.

V usage is TRBV4-3 and J usage is TRBJ1-1, with 11 bases matching TRBD1. CDR1 and CDR2 (germline): LGHNA, YSLEER. CDR3 length: 16 residues. V was pared by 4 bases and J by 2 bases, with 6 bases of the junction left unmatched. The CDR3 spells CASSRGQGAANTEAFF. The CDR3 coding sequence is TGCGCCAGCAGCCGAGGACAGGGGGCGGCTAACACTGAAGCTTTCTTT.